This T cell receptor (beta chain) was identified during a study of identical twins. General study findings and limits: Abundant cord blood beta clonotypes carried fewer insertions; memory repertoires showed none.

MiXCR was run by TCRdb on the 5' RACE reads, yielding one entry per CDR3 protein. The profile covers fewer than 550,000 distinct CDR3 sequences, with over 12% appearing a single time and nearly 0.45% taken by the ten largest. This clonotype was recorded a few times. The antigen is not known. The data were also submitted as part of a second study, on yellow fever vaccine responses in identical twins.

The specimen sequenced was CD4+ T cells sorted from blood. This clonotype was sampled from a woman between 18 and 29 years old in good health.

The DNA for the CDR3 is TGTGCCAGCAGTTTAGCGGGGGGGCGTCTGTTCTTC. Its protein is CASSLAGGRLFF. This chain links TRBV6-1 with TRBJ2-1, with 11 bases identical to TRBD2. Germline CDR1 is MNHNS and CDR2 is SASEGT. The CDR3 runs to 12 residues. V lost 5 bases and J lost 15; bases outside the gene matches: 6.